This T cell receptor (beta chain) was recorded in a study of OX40 agonist ivuxolimab in advanced cancers. This clone was counted only a few times. Its antigen is currently unknown. Method: immunoSEQ multiplex PCR; TCRdb's copy keeps in-frame clones and lacks some. The sample has about 45,000 clones, 80% seen once; the top ten hold about 10%. General study findings and limits: The antigen specificity of the peripheral T cells (those that were expanded) was not determined.

Germline CDR1 and CDR2: KGHSH and LQKENI. The CDR3 is 15 residues long. Trimming took 5 bases from V and 0 from J; bases not matched to a gene: 3. Exclusion of a patient followed from autoimmune disease history or systemic immunosuppression. Blood sampling was done at baseline, cycle 4 day 1, and cycle 7 day 1. The V call is TRBV18, the J call TRBJ1-3; 8 bases line up with TRBD1. This TCR derives from an adult with an advanced solid tumor such as melanoma, head and neck, liver or kidney cancer. Sequencing was performed on CD4+ or CD8+ T cells sorted from blood, taken in a trial of the OX40 agonist ivuxolimab. This CDR3 reads CASSLTGGSGNTIYF. CDR3 coding DNA: TGTGCCAGCTCATTAACAGGGGGCTCTGGAAACACCATATATTTT.